A single sample is the source of the 14 T cell receptor beta chains below, sequenced in a study of Ad26.COV2.S vaccination and SARS-CoV-2 variants. Clones were read by immunoSEQ multiplex PCR, and TCRdb kept only the in-frame ones, dropping some. The table records under 95,000 clones, 82% of them present only once. Sequencing was performed on peripheral blood, taken after recovery from COVID-19. The source of these receptors is a human donor who had recovered from COVID-19.

The chain employs TRBV2 and TRBJ1-1, with D perhaps TRBD1 (5 bases). CDR1 SNHLY and CDR2 FYNNEI come from the germline V gene. This CDR3 comprises 11 residues. The germline V and J ends were trimmed by 9 bases and 12 bases, with 17 bases remaining between them. The CDR3 DNA sequence: TGTGCCAGTTGGTTTCAGGGTAAACCTTTCTTT. Its translation is CASWFQGKPFF.

The rearrangement joins TRBV19 to TRBJ2-7, with 8 bases lining up with TRBD1. V trimming: 7 bases; J trimming: 2 bases; junction bases outside the gene matches: 7. This CDR3 contains 14 residues. Germline CDR1 LNHDA, CDR2 SQIVND (reference sequence). CDR3 sequence: CASNPGQVPYEQYF. DNA of the CDR3: TGTGCCAGTAATCCGGGACAGGTGCCCTACGAGCAGTACTTC.

V is TRBV6-2 or TRBV6-3 and J is TRBJ2-7, with D uncertain. Germline V CDR1 and CDR2: MNHEY, SVGEGT. V lost 1 base, J lost 5 bases, and 12 bases lay in between. This CDR3 spans 14 amino acids. CDR3 sequence reads: CASSYLAERHEQYF. In DNA form, the CDR3 reads TGTGCCAGCAGTTACTTAGCAGAACGCCACGAGCAGTACTTC.

The DNA of the CDR3 is TGTGCCAGCAGTTCTTTCGCTGAAGCTTTCTTT. It translates to CASSSFAEAFF. V usage is TRBV6-5 and J usage is TRBJ1-1; D gene uncertain. The CDR3 covers 11 residues. CDR1 is MNHEY and CDR2 is SVGAGI in the germline V gene. V was trimmed by 4 bases and J by 6 bases, leaving 6 bases between them.

This clone occurred once. The chain combines TRBV19 with TRBJ2-2, with 10 nucleotides matching TRBD1. J lost 2 bases, V lost 4 bases, and 1 base had no gene match. The germline CDR1 and CDR2 sequences are LNHDA and SQIVND (reference sequence). The CDR3 covers 15 residues. This CDR3 reads CASSRTGGNTGELFF. The CDR3 DNA reads TGTGCCAGTAGTAGGACAGGGGGAAACACCGGGGAGCTGTTTTTT.

This chain uses TRBV6-5 with TRBJ2-2, with D perhaps matching TRBD1 (5 bases). V lost 8 bases and J lost 1, with 14 bases in between. Germline CDR1 is MNHEY and CDR2 is SVGAGI. The CDR3 is 15 amino acids. In DNA, the CDR3 is TGTGCCAGCTCTTCGACAGACAAGAACACCGGGGAGCTGTTTTTT. This sequence encodes CASSSTDKNTGELFF.

V gene TRBV10-3 combines with J gene TRBJ1-4; tentative D call: TRBD1 (5 bases). Trimming took 8 bases from V and 3 from J, leaving 13 bases between them. The CDR3 runs 14 residues. Germline CDR1 ENHRY, CDR2 SYGVKD. This chain's CDR3 is CAIAPGLANEKLFF. CDR3 coding DNA: TGTGCCATCGCCCCGGGGCTTGCTAATGAAAAACTGTTTTTT.

V and J are TRBV9 and TRBJ2-1; D not certain. V was pared by 4 bases and J by 8 bases, with 13 bases between. The CDR3 contains 13 residues. From germline, CDR1 is SGDLS and CDR2 YYNGEE. The CDR3 sequence is CASSPHNLDEQFF. CDR3 nucleotide sequence: TGTGCCAGCAGCCCTCACAACCTCGATGAGCAGTTCTTC.

The gene calls are TRBV2 and TRBJ2-7, with D tentatively TRBD2 (6 bases). This CDR3 region has 13 residues. Germline V CDR1 and CDR2: SNHLY, FYNNEI. Trimming left V 7 bases short and J 5 bases short, with 15 bases between. This CDR3 is CASIGSSRDEQYF. The CDR3 nucleotides read TGTGCCAGCATCGGGAGTAGTAGGGACGAGCAGTACTTC.

There are many counts of this clone. The chain recombines TRBV7-3 with TRBJ1-6; D may be TRBD1 (6 bases). With 5 bases removed from V and 6 bases from J, the gap between germline ends came to 11 bases. This CDR3 is 14 amino acids long. Per germline, CDR1 SGHTA and CDR2 FQGTGA. The CDR3 coding sequence is TGTGCCAGCAGCCGTTACAGGGCTAATTCACCCCTCCACTTT. It specifies CASSRYRANSPLHF.

This clone has at least ten counts. The chain couples TRBV27 to TRBJ1-6; no reliable D call. The CDR3 is 14 amino acids. The V gene lost 3 bases and the J gene lost 6 bases, with 9 bases spanning the gap. Germline CDR1 MNHEY, CDR2 SMNVEV (reference sequence). The CDR3 DNA reads as TGTGCCAGCAGTTTTCTTGGTTTTAATTCACCCCTCCACTTT. Translating it yields CASSFLGFNSPLHF.

This chain uses TRBV6-7 with TRBJ2-2, with D possibly TRBD2 on 5 matching bases. TRBV6-7 is assigned to the ORF class and has an uncertain function. CDR3 length equals 17 residues. Trimming pared 1 base from V and 7 bases from J, leaving 19 bases between. The CDR3: CASSYFPRRHRDGELFF. The DNA of the CDR3 is TGTGCCAGCAGTTACTTCCCCCGCCGGCACCGGGACGGGGAGCTGTTTTTT.

The J gene is TRBJ2-7, the V gene TRBV5-1; TRBD1 matches at 9 bases. The CDR3 has 15 residues. From germline, CDR1 is SGHRS and CDR2 YFSETQ. The J segment lost 3 bases and the V segment lost 6 bases, leaving 10 bases of the junction unmatched. In nucleotides, the CDR3 is TGCGCCAGCACCTCATCCGGGACAGGGTTCTACGAGCAGTACTTC. It codes for CASTSSGTGFYEQYF. The full variable domain, completed using reference TRBV5-1 and TRBJ2-7, is KAGVTQTPRYLIKTRGQQVTLSCSPISGHRSVSWYQQTPGQGLQFLFEYFSETQRNKGNFPGRFSGRQFSNSRSEMNVSTLELGDSALYLCASTSSGTGFYEQYFGPGTRLTVT.

The rearrangement uses TRBV27 and TRBJ1-2, with TRBD1 matching over 10 bases. The V segment lost 6 bases and the J segment 8 bases; nucleotides outside the gene matches: 15. Germline CDR1 and CDR2: MNHEY and SMNVEV (reference sequence). CDR3 length equals 16 residues. This chain's CDR3 is CASRGGQGRGMLGYTF. The DNA for the CDR3 is TGTGCCAGCAGGGGGGGACAGGGGAGAGGCATGTTGGGCTACACCTTC.